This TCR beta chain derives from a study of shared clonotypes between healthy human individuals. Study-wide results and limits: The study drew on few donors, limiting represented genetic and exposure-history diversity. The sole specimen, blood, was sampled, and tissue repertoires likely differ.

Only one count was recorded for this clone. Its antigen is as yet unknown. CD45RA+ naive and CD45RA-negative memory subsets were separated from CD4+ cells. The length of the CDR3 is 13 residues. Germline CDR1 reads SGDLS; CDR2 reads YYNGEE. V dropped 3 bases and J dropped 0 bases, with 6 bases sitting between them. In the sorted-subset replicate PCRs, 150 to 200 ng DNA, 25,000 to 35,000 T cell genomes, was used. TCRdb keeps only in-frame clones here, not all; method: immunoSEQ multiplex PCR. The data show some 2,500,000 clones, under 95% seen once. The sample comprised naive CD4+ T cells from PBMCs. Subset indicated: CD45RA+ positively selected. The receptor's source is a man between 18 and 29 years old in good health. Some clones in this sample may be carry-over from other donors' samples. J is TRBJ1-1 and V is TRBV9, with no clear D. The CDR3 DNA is TGTGCCAGCAGCGCCAGTGTGAACACTGAAGCTTTCTTT. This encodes CASSASVNTEAFF.